This TCR beta chain was documented in a study of blood T cell repertoires in COVID-19. The V gene lost 7 bases and the J gene lost 0 bases, with 10 bases spanning the gap. CDR3 length: 15 residues. Germline assignment: CDR1 MDHEN and CDR2 SYDVKM. Original data processing: How many nucleated cells were present was estimated from reference gene primer amplification. Libraries were prepared by immunoSEQ multiplex PCR; TCRdb keeps only in-frame clonotypes and omits some of them. V and J calls and clone size are as listed in that table; D and trimming were resolved from the DNA. Of more than 85,000 clones in the sample, more than 60% were seen once.

Material: peripheral blood. The source is a man in his 70s with acute or convalescent COVID-19. The rearrangement links TRBV28 to TRBJ2-6; D call uncertain. CDR3 in DNA: TGTGCCAGCACCATGGCCCCCTCTGGGGCCAACGTCCTGACTTTC. The encoded protein is CASTMAPSGANVLTF.